This T cell receptor (beta chain) was captured in a study of blood T cell repertoires in COVID-19. Repertoires were generated with immunoSEQ multiplex PCR, while TCRdb's copy carries only in-frame clones and drops some. The sample includes around 240,000 clones, 86% of them seen just once. The CDR3 totals 17 residues. Trimming cost V 3 bases and J 3 bases, with 17 bases left between them. Germline values: CDR1 LNHDA, CDR2 SQIVND (reference sequence). Recruitment covered about 26 US areas and drew participants whose ages spanned about 18 to 89 years. Donors were grouped by their self-reported clinical history.

The sequence was obtained from a woman aged 50 to 65 who had recovered from COVID-19. The sequenced material came from PBMCs or T cells enriched from blood (not recorded which). The V gene is TRBV19, the J gene TRBJ1-4, with D possibly matching TRBD1 (6 bases). The chain's CDR3 is CASSIVRGGRPNEKLFF. The CDR3 nucleotides are TGTGCCAGTAGTATTGTTCGAGGGGGACGCCCTAATGAAAAACTGTTTTTT.